The clone carrying this TCR beta chain has more than one count but fewer than ten. Its antigen is as yet unknown. CDR1 and CDR2 from the germline V gene are SGHNT and YENEEA. The V end lost 1 base, the J end lost 8 bases, and 9 bases lay between the germline ends. The CDR3 contains 13 residues. Bulk tumor gDNA, 600 ng per sample, served as the TCR template. Surgery yielded several widely spaced biopsies per primary tumor. Patients underwent curative surgery for non-small cell lung cancer (untreated and newly diagnosed). The data are from a study of immune heterogeneity within non-small cell lung tumors. As for the study in general: There were several squamous cell carcinomas, approximately nine non-squamous carcinomas and 1 tumor not otherwise specified. Study-wide results and caveats: Most high-frequency T-cell receptor beta clonotypes were specific to a single patient. Identical dominant CDR3 beta clonotypes recurred among a patient's tumor sites, alongside site-unique high-frequency clones.

Multiplex PCR relied on 32 V and 13 J primers to amplify TCR beta CDR3. TCRdb recomputed calls from the multiplex PCR reads with MiXCR, one row per CDR3 protein. In the table there are approximately 19,000 distinct CDR3 sequences, around 28% of which are singletons. The chain has TRBV11-3 and TRBJ2-1; a weak D match, TRBD1 (6 bases). Input material: lung tumor tissue. The source of this sequence is a middle-aged man with non-small cell lung cancer. The DNA for the CDR3 is TGTGCCAGCAGCTTAGTTCGACAGGATGAGCAGTTCTTC. Protein: CASSLVRQDEQFF.